This TCR beta chain was observed in a study of PD-1 blockade in classical Hodgkin lymphoma. Autologous stem cell transplantation was followed by relapse in every patient, and brentuximab vedotin exposure varied. Best response was recorded as complete response, partial response or progressive disease. Study-wide results and limits: A reduction in baseline TCR diversity was reportedly seen in newly diagnosed patients relative to healthy donors.

This table comes from immunoSEQ multiplex PCR, and its TCRdb copy is limited to in-frame clones, with some not included. The sample includes roughly 19,000 clones, 84% seen only once; the top ten take approximately 6.3%. Turning to this clone: No antigen is known for it. This CDR3 is also generated by other DNA sequences in the sample.

Source: peripheral blood mononuclear cells (PBMCs), taken at baseline. The receptor's source is a human donor with classical Hodgkin lymphoma.

The CDR3 nucleotides read TGCGCCAGCACCCGAGACAGGGGATCCTATGGCTACACCTTC. Its protein product is CASTRDRGSYGYTF. This chain connects TRBV5-1 to TRBJ1-2; 8 bases map to TRBD1. The CDR3 spans 14 residues. The germline gives CDR1 SGHRS, CDR2 YFSETQ. V trimming: 6 bases; J trimming: 4 bases; junction bases outside the gene matches: 8.